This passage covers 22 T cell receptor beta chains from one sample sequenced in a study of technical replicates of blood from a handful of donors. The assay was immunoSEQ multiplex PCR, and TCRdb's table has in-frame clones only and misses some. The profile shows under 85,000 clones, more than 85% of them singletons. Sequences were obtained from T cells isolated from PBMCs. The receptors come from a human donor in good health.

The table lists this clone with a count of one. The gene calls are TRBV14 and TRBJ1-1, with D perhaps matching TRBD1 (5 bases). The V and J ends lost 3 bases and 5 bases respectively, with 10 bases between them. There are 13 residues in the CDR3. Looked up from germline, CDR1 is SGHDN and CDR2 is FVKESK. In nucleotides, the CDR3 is TGTGCCAGCAGCCAGGACATGATGACTGAAGCTTTCTTT. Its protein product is CASSQDMMTEAFF.

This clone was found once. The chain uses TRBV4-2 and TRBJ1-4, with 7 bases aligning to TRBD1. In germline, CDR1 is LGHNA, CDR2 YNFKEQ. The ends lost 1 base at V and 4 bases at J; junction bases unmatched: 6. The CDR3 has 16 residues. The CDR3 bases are TGTGCCAGCAGCCAAGCTCAGGGGGATGATAATGAAAAACTGTTTTTT. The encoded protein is CASSQAQGDDNEKLFF.

CDR3 nucleotide sequence: TGTGCCAGCAGCTTAGTTTGGCGGGACGAGACCCAGTACTTC. Amino acid sequence: CASSLVWRDETQYF. The genes are TRBV7-6 and TRBJ2-5; D might be TRBD2 (6 bases). The CDR3 sequence is 14 residues long. Trimming left V 1 base short and J 5 bases short, with 11 bases between. Germline V lookup: CDR1 SGHVS, CDR2 FNYEAQ.

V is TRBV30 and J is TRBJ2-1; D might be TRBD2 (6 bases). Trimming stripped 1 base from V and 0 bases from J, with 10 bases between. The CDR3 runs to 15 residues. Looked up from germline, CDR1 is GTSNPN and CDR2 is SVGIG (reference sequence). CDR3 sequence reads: CAWSGAGPSYNEQFF. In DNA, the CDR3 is TGTGCCTGGAGTGGAGCGGGTCCCTCCTACAATGAGCAGTTCTTC.

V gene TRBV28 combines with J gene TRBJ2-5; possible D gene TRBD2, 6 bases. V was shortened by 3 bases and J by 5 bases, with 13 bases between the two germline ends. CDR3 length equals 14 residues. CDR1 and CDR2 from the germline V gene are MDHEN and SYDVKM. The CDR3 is CASSFWPGLETQYF. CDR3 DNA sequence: TGTGCCAGCAGTTTTTGGCCGGGACTCGAGACCCAGTACTTC.

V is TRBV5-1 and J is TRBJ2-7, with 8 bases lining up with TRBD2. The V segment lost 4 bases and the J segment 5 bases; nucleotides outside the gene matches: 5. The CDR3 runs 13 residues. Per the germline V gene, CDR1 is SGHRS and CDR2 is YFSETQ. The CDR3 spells CASSRASGHEQYF. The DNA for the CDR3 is TGCGCCAGCAGCCGGGCTAGCGGGCACGAGCAGTACTTC.

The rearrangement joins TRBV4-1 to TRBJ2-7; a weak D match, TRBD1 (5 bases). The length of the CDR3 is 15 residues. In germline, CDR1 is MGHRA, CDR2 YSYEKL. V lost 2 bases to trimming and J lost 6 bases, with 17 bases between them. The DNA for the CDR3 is TGCGCCAGCAGCCAACCGACTGGGGCCCAGGGCGAGCAGTACTTC. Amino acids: CASSQPTGAQGEQYF.

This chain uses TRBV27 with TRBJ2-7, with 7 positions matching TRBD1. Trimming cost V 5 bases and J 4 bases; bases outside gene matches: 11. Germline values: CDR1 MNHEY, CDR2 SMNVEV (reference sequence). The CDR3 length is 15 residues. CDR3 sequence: CASSANRGTSYEQYF. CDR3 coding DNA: TGTGCCAGCAGTGCTAACAGGGGTACGTCTTACGAGCAGTACTTC.

CDR3 sequence reads: CASSLPGLAGEEQYF. Written as DNA, the CDR3 is TGTGCCAGCAGCTTGCCGGGACTAGCGGGAGAAGAGCAGTACTTC. V and J are TRBV7-9 and TRBJ2-7; 14 positions match TRBD2. J was trimmed by 7 bases and V by 3 bases; bases with no gene match: 5. Germline V gene sequence: CDR1 SEHNR, CDR2 FQNEAQ (reference sequence). The CDR3 consists of 15 residues.

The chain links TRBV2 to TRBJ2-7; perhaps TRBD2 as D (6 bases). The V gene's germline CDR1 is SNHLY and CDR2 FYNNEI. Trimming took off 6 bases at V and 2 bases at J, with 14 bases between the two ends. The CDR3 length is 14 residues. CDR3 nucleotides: TGTGCCAGCAGCGGGACTCCAACCCCCTACGAGCAGTACTTC. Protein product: CASSGTPTPYEQYF.

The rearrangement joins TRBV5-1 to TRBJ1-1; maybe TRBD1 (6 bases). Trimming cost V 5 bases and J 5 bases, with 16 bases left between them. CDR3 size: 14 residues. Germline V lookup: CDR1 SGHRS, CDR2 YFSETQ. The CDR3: CASSFEGGVTEAFF. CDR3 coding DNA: TGCGCCAGCAGTTTCGAAGGGGGGGTGACTGAAGCTTTCTTT. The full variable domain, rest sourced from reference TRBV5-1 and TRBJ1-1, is KAGVTQTPRYLIKTRGQQVTLSCSPISGHRSVSWYQQTPGQGLQFLFEYFSETQRNKGNFPGRFSGRQFSNSRSEMNVSTLELGDSALYLCASSFEGGVTEAFFGQGTRLTVV.

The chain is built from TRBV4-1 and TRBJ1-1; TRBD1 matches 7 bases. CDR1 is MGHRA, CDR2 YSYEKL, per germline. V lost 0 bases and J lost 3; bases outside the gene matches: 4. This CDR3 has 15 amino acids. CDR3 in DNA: TGCGCCAGCAGCCAAGAAGACAGGGCCTACACTGAAGCTTTCTTT. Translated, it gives CASSQEDRAYTEAFF.

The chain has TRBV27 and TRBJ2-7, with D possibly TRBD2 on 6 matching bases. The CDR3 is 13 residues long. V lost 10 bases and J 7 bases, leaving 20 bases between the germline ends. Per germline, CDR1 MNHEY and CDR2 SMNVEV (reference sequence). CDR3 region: CATQRVSGAEQYF. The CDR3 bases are TGTGCCACCCAGAGGGTATCGGGAGCAGAGCAGTACTTC.

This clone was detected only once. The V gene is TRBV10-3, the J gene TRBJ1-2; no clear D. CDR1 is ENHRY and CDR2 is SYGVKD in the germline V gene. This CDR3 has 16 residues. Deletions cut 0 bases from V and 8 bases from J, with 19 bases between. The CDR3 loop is CAISESQVPREGGYTF. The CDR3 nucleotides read TGTGCCATCAGTGAGTCGCAAGTCCCACGGGAGGGCGGCTACACCTTC.

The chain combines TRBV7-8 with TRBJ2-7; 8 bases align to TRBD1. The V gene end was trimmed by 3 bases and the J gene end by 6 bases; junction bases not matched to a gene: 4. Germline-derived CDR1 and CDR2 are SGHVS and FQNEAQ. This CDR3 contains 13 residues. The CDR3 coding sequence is TGTGCCAGCAGCTTGAGACAGGGGACCGAGCAGTACTTC. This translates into CASSLRQGTEQYF. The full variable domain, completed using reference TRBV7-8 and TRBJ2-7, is GAGVSQSPRYKVAKRGQDVALRCDPISGHVSLFWYQQALGQGPEFLTYFQNEAQLDKSGLPSDRFFAERPEGSVSTLKIQRTQQEDSAVYLCASSLRQGTEQYFGPGTRLTVT.

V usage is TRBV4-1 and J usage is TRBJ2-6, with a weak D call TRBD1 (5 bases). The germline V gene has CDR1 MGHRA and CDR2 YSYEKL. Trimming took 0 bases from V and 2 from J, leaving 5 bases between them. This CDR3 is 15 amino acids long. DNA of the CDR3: TGCGCCAGCAGCCAAGAAGGGGCTGGGGCCAACGTCCTGACTTTC. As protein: CASSQEGAGANVLTF.

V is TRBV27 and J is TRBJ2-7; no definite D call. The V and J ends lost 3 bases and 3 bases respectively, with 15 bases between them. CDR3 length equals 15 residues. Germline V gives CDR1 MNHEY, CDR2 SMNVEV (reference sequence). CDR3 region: CASSFNGDPDYEQYF. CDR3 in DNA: TGTGCCAGCAGTTTTAACGGAGACCCCGACTACGAGCAGTACTTC.

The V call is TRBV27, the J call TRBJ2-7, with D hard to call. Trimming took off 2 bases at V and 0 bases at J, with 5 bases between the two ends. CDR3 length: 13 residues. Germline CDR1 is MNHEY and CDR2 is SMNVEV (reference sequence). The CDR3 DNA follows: TGTGCCAGCAGTTTAGTGAGCTCCTACGAGCAGTACTTC. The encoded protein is CASSLVSSYEQYF.

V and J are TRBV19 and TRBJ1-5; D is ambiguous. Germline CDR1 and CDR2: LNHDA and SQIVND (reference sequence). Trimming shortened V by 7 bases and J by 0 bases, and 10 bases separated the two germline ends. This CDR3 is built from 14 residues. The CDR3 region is CASISGYSNQPQHF. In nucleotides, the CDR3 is TGTGCCAGTATCTCGGGGTATAGCAATCAGCCCCAGCATTTT.

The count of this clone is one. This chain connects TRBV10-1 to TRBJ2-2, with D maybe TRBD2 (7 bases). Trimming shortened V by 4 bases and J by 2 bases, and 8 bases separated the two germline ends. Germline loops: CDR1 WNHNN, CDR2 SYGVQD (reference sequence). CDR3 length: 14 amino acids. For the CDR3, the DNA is TGCGCCAGCAGTGCGGGGGGCAACACCGGGGAGCTGTTTTTT. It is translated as CASSAGGNTGELFF.

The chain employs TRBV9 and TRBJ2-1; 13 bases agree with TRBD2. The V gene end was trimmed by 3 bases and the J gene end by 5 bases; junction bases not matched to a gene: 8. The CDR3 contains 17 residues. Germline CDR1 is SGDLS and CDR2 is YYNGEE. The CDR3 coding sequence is TGTGCCAGCAGCGCACCACCCGGACTAGCGGGAGACAATGAGCAGTTCTTC. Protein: CASSAPPGLAGDNEQFF.

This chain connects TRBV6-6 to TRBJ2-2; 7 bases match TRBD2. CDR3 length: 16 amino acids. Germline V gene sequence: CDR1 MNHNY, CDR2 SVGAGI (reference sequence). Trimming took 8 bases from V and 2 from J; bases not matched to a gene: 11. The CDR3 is CASLSPGLPNTGELFF. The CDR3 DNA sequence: TGTGCCAGCCTCTCACCGGGACTACCCAACACCGGGGAGCTGTTTTTT.